The T cell receptor (beta chain) under discussion was sequenced for a study of CD8+ T cells in alopecia areata. On the study more broadly: For the treated group, dosing was oral tofacitinib at 5 to 10 mg twice daily.

This clone was seen only once. The antigen remains unidentified. Isolated RNA was reverse transcribed into cDNA used as the sequencing template. Clones were sequenced by immunoSEQ multiplex PCR, and TCRdb holds only the in-frame ones, with some missing. The sample has roughly 120,000 clones, more than 30% seen once. Whole-study results and caveats: With patients, TCR sharing proved less clear than in mice, a difference possibly related to HLA.

J gave up 8 bases and V 6 bases, and 17 bases lay outside the gene matches. The CDR3 runs 17 residues. Germline assignment: CDR1 MNHEY and CDR2 SMNVEV (reference sequence). Material for sequencing was CD4+ T cells sorted from blood. The TCR originated in a human donor with alopecia areata. The rearrangement uses TRBV27 and TRBJ2-1, with 9 bases matching TRBD2. CDR3 DNA sequence: TGTGCCAGCAGCCCCCAAAACCTAGCGGGAATCCTGCATGAGCAGTTCTTC. Translated: CASSPQNLAGILHEQFF.